This TCR beta chain was found in a study of shared clonotypes between healthy human individuals (dated by TCRdb to 2018 to 2021). For the study in its entirety: A couple of women and three men aged 18 to 49 years were included in the cohort. For each donor, three plates each were used for CD4 naive and CD4 memory, two plates were used for CD8 naive, and one plate was used for CD8 memory. The study deeply sequenced blood TCR repertoires of about five healthy adults to estimate repertoire size and the extent of clonotype sharing between individuals. To increase sequencing depth and limit assay-specific biases, TCR repertoire library preparation and sequencing were carried out by different laboratories using diverse techniques. Per donor, leukapheresis produced somewhere between about 0.9 and 9 billion PBMCs. Study-level results and caveats: Estimated clonotype richness was generally larger for naive than for memory subsets. Only blood was sampled, and tissue TCR repertoires likely differ from those in blood. Clonotypes shared by all four sorted-subset donors showed higher generation probabilities than non-shared clonotypes. Even with the large sequencing depth, rarefaction of the sorted-subset datasets indicated that sequencing was incomplete. The small number of donors limited the genetic and exposure-history diversity represented. Sharing across several donors was observed for approximately 5% of naive CD4, less than 4% of naive CD8, 2% to 2.5% of memory CD4, and roughly 0.4% of memory CD8 clonotypes. Based on pairwise subsampling, the degree of clonotype sharing among donors was expected to be affected by sequencing depth.

TCR CDR3 regions were amplified from genomic DNA by multiplex PCR using the deep immunoSEQ assay. Extracted genomic DNA from each cell subset was distributed evenly across all wells of several immunoSEQ 96-well plates, and each plate was treated as a replicate. For sorted subsets, about 0.2 ug genomic DNA, equal to 30,000 to 35,000 T cell genomes, was loaded into each replicate PCR. Purified libraries were measured with a Qubit 3.0 fluorometer, size-checked on a Bioanalyzer 2100, and measured again with the KAPA Library Quantification kit. Every immunoSEQ 96-well plate was sequenced on a dedicated single-read 150-cycle Illumina NextSeq 550 flow cell. Processing in the source paper ran as follows. Because the immunoSEQ output held only junctional sequences and lacked quality scores, the filtering could not match the filtering applied to full-length reads. Sequences were annotated with PyIR, a Python wrapper for IgBLAST v1.9, and V/J genes and CDR3 were assigned using IMGT germline references. Any read was removed if the V/J assignment was weak (E-value above 1e-6), the CDR3 was missing, or the read contained stop codons, out-of-frame junctions, or ambiguous translated residues. V3J clonotypes were defined as sequences sharing the same inferred V gene, J gene, and CDR3 amino acid sequence. Percentage overlap between repertoires was calculated by dividing the number of shared unique clonotypes by the size of the smaller repertoire. Repertoire richness was assessed with RTK rarefaction, the Chao1 estimator, and Recon v2.1 estimates of unobserved clonotypes. Generation probabilities for all TCRbeta clonotypes obtained by the gDNA method from a handful of donors were computed using OLGA. Held by TCRdb, this immuneACCESS table contains in-frame sequences only and omits some clones. Under half of the omission traces to an unresolved V gene where checked; the cause of the rest is unknown. V and J calls and clone size follow that table, whereas D and trimming were derived from the DNA. The sample has approximately 2.3 million clones on record, roughly 93% of them singletons. In total, the top ten clones hold around 0.4% of the sample.

Concerning this clone: Its cognate antigen has yet to be identified. No much larger clonotype is one base removed from it; base qualities were not supplied.

The CDR3 sequence holds 14 residues, the cysteine and phenylalanine included. Just CDR3 DNA is preserved here, 42 bases in frame from base 1. CDR1 SGHRS and CDR2 YFSETQ are derived from the germline V gene. Trimming removed 3 bases from V and 2 bases from J, leaving 12 bases between the germline ends. Healthy HIV-negative adults with no recently reported acute infections or vaccinations were included as donors. Every donor was a Caucasian adult residing in Nashville, Tennessee, USA. CD4+ T cells were enriched by magnetic negative selection; naive cells were then positively selected on CD45RA, and the negative fraction formed the memory subset. After blood collection by leukapheresis, PBMCs were isolated using Ficoll-Histopaque density gradient centrifugation and then cryopreserved in the vapor phase of liquid nitrogen. Analytical flow cytometry was used to check the purity and quantity of each magnetically sorted T cell population. Genomic DNA was isolated from every sorted fraction and measured by UV absorbance on a Nanodrop 2000c.

The V gene is TRBV5-1 and the J gene is TRBJ2-7; the D gene is possibly TRBD2, with 5 bases matching. This receptor was taken from a man between 18 and 35 years old in good health. Some clones in this sample may be carry-over from other donors' samples. Sequencing was carried out using naive CD4+ T cells from PBMCs. Sample cell subset or site, as interpreted from the label and publication: CD45RA+ positively selected. The base sequence is TGCGCCAGCAGCTCCGCGGCGGGCCCCTACGAGCAGTACTTC. This sequence encodes CASSSAAGPYEQYF. The entire variable domain, with the stretches around the CDR3 drawn from the reference TRBV5-1 and TRBJ2-7 proteins, is KAGVTQTPRYLIKTRGQQVTLSCSPISGHRSVSWYQQTPGQGLQFLFEYFSETQRNKGNFPGRFSGRQFSNSRSEMNVSTLELGDSALYLCASSSAAGPYEQYFGPGTRLTVT.